This is a list of T cell receptor beta chains from one sample in a study of blood T cell repertoires in COVID-19. The method was immunoSEQ multiplex PCR; TCRdb's version includes in-frame clones alone and lacks a portion of them. The sample has roughly 110,000 clones; about 89% are singletons. Sequencing was carried out using peripheral blood. Source of these receptors: a human donor with acute or convalescent COVID-19. The donor label of this sample is uncertain. Each CDR3 is given without its conserved first and last residue. The D gene is left open where the match is weak.

V gene,D gene,J gene,CDR3 protein
TRBV3-1/TRBV3-2,NA,TRBJ1-1,ASSQGTTRAF
TRBV4-2,NA,TRBJ1-4,ASSQGLGYEKLF
TRBV29-1,TRBD2,TRBJ2-5,SVVELGGGWEETQY
TRBV5-1,TRBD1,TRBJ1-2,ASSLEGDRWGYT
TRBV13,NA,TRBJ1-2,ASSLAPTDNYGYT
TRBV10-3,TRBD2,TRBJ2-3,AISVSGSTDTQY
TRBV6-5,NA,TRBJ1-4,ASRTGGNEKLF
TRBV6-5,TRBD2,TRBJ2-1,ASRPGLAANEQF
TRBV14,TRBD1,TRBJ1-1,ASSWDRVGEAF
TRBV19,TRBD2,TRBJ2-1,ASSIFSGGISYNEQF
TRBV21-1,NA,TRBJ1-5,ASSKGRRTSRQPQH
TRBV7-2,NA,TRBJ1-3,ASSLGPPGSGNTIY
TRBV19,TRBD2,TRBJ2-1,ASKALAGDEQF
TRBV6-5,NA,TRBJ1-2,ASSTGVYGYT
TRBV6-2/TRBV6-3,NA,TRBJ1-5,ASSLLGVRPQH
TRBV7-9,TRBD1,TRBJ1-2,ASSLGQDLFRGYT
TRBV27,NA,TRBJ1-2,ASSHSPNYGYT
TRBV30,TRBD1,TRBJ1-4,ASAGGYEKLF
TRBV2,NA,TRBJ2-1,ASSDGGANEQF
TRBV13,NA,TRBJ2-7,ASSSIREFPYEQY
TRBV7-2,TRBD2,TRBJ2-3,ASSSSGGVRRDTQY
TRBV6-5,NA,TRBJ1-1,ASTPNLQGTEAF
TRBV19,TRBD1,TRBJ1-1,ASSRTGIGEAF
TRBV3-1/TRBV3-2,NA,TRBJ1-1,ASSTTGFTEAF
TRBV5-4,TRBD1,TRBJ2-5,ASSNDRAETQY
TRBV4-2,TRBD1,TRBJ1-5,ASSLWNAGTGNQPQH
TRBV5-4,TRBD2,TRBJ2-5,ASSLSWLADQETQY
TRBV18,NA,TRBJ1-1,ASSPPLYSEAF
TRBV7-9,NA,TRBJ2-4,ASSLAGALIAKNIQY
TRBV7-2,TRBD1,TRBJ2-7,ASSVGQGASYEQY
TRBV4-3,NA,TRBJ1-2,ASSQEALRGYGYT
TRBV11-2,NA,TRBJ2-1,ASSLLGDSGEQF
TRBV28,NA,TRBJ2-7,ASSFLGNHYEQY
TRBV21-1,NA,TRBJ2-7,ARILRTPAYEQY
TRBV28,NA,TRBJ1-4,ASSSPLTRNEKLF
TRBV29-1,TRBD2,TRBJ2-7,SVAKVAGIYEQY
TRBV6-2/TRBV6-3,TRBD1,TRBJ1-4,ASSRTGSEKLF
TRBV9,NA,TRBJ1-4,ASSLSYLNEKLF
TRBV29-1,TRBD1,TRBJ1-5,SGEDRGQGSNQPQH
TRBV18,TRBD1,TRBJ1-2,ASSPATGTSNYGYT